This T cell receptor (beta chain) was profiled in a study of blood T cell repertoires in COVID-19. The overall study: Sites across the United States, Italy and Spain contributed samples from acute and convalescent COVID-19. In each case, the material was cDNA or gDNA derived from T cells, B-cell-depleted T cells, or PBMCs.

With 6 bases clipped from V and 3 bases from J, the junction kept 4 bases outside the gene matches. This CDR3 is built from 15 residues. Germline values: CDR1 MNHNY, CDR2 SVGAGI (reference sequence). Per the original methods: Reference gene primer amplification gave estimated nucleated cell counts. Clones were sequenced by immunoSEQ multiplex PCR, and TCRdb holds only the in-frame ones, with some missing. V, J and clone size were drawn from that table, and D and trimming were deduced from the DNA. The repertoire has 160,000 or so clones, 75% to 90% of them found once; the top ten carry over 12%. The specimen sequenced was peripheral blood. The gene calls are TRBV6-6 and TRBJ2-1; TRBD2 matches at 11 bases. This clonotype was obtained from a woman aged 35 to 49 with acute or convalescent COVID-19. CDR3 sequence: CASSILAGDYNEQFF. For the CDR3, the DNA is TGTGCCAGCAGCATACTAGCGGGGGACTACAATGAGCAGTTCTTC.